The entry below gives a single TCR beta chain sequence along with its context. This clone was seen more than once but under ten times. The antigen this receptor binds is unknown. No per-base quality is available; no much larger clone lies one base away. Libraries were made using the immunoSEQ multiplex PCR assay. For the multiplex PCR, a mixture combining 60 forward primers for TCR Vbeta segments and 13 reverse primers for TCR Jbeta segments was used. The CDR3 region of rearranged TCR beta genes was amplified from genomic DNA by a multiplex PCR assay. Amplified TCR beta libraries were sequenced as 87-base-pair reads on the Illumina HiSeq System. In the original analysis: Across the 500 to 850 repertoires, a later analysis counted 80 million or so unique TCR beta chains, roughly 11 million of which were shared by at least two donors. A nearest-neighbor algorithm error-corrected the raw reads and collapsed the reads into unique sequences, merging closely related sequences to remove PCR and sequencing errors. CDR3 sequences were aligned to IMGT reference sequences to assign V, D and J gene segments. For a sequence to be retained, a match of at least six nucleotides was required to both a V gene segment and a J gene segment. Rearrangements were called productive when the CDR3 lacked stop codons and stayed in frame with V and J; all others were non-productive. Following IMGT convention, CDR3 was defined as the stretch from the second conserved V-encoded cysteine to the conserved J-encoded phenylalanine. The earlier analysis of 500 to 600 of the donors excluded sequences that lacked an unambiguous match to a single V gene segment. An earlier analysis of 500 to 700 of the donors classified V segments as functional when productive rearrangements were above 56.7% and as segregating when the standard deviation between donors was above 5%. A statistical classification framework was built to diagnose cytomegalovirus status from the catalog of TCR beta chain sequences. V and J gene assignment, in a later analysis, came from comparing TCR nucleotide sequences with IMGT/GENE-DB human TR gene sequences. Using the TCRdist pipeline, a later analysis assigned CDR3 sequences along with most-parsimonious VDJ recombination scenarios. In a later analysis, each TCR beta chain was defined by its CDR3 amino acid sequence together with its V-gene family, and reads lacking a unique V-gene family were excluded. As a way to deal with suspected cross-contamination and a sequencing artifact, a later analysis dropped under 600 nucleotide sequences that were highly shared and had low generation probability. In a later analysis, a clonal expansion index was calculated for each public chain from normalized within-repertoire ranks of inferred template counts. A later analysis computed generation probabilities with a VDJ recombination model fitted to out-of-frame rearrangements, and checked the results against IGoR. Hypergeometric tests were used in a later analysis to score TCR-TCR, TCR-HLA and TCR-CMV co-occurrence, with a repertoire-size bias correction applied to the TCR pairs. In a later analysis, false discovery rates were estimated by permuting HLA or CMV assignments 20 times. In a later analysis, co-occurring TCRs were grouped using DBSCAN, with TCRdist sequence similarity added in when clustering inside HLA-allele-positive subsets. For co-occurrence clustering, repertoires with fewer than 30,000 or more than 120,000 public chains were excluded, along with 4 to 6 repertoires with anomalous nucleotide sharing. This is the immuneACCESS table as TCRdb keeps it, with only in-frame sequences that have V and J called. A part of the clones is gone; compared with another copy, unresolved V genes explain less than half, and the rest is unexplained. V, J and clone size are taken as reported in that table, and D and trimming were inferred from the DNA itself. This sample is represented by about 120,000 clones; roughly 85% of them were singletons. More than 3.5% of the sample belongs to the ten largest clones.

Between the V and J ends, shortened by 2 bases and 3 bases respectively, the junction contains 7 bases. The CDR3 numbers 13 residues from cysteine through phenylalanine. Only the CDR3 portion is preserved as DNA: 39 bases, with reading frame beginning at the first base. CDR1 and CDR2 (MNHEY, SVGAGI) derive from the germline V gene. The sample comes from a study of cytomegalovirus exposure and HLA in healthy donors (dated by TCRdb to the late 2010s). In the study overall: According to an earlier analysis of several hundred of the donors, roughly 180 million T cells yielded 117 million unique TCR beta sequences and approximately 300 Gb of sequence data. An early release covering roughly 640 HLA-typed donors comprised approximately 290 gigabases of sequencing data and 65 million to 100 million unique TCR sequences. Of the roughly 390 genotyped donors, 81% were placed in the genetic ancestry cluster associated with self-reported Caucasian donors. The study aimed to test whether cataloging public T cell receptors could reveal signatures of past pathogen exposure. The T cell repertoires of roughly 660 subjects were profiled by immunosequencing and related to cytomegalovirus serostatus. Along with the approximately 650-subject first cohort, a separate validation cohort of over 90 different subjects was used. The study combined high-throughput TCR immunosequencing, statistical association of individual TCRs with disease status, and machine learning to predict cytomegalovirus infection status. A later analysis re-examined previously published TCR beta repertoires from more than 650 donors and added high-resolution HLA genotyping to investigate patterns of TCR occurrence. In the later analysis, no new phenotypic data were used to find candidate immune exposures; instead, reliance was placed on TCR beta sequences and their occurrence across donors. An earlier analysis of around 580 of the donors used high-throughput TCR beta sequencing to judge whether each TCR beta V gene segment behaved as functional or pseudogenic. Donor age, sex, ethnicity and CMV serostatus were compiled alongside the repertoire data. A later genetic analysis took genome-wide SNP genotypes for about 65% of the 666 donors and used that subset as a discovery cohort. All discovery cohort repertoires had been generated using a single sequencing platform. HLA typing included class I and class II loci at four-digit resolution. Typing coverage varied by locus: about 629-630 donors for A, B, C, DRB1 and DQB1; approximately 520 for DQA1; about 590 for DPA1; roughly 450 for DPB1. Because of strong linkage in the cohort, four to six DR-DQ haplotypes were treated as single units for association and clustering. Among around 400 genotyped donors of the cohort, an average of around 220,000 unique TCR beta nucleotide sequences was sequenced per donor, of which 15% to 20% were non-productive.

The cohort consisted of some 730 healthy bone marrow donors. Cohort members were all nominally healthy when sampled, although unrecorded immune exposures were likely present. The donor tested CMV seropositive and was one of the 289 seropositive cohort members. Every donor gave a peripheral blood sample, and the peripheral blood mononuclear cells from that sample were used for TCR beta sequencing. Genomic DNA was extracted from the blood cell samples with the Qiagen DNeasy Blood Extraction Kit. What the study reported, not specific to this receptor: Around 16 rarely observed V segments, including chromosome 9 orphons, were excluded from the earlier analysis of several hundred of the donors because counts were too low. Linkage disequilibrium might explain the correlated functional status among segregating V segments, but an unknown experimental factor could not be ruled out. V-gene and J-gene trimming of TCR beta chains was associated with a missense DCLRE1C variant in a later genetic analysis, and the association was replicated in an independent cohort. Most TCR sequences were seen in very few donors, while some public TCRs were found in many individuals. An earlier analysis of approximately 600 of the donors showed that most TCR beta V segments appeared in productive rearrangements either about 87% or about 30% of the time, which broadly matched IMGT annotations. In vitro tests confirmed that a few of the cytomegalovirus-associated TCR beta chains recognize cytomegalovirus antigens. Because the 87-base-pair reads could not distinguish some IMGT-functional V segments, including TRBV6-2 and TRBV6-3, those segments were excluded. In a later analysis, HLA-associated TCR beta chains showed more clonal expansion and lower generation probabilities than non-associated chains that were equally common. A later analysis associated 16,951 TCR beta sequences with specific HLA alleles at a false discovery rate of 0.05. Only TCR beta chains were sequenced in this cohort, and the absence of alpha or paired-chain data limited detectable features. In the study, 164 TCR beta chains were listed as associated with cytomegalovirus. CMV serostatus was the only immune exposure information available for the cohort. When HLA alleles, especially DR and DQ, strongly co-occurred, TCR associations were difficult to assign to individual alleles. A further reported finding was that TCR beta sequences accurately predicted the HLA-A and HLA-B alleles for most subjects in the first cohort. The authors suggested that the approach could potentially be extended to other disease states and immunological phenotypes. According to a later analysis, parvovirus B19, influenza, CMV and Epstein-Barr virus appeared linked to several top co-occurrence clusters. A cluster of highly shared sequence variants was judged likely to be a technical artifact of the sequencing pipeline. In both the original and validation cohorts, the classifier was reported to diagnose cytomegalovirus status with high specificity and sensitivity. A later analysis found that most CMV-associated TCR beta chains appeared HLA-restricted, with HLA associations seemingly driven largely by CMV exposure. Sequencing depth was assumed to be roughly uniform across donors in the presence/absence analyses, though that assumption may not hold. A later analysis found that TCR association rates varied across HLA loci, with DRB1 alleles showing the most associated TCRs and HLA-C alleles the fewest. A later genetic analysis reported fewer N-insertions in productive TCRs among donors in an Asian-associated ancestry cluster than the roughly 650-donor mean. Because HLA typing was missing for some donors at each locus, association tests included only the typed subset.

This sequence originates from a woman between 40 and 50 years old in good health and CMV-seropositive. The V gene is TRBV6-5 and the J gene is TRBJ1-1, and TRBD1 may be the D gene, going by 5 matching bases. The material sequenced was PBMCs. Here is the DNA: TGTGCCAGCAGTTACGAACAGGACACTGAAGCTTTCTTT. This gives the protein CASSYEQDTEAFF.